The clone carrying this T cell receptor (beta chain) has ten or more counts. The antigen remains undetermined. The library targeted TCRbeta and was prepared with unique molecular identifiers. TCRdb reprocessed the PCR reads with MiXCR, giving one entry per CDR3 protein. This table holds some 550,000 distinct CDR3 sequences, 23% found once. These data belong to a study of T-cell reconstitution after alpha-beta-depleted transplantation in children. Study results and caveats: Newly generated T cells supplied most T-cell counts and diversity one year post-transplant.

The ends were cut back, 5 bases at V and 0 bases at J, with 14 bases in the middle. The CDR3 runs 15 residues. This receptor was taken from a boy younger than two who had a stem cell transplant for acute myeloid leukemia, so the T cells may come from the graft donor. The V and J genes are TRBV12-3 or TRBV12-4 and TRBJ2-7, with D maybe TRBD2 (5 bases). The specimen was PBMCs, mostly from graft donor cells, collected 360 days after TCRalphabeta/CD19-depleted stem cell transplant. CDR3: CASSRTGRDSYEQYF. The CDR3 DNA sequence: TGTGCCAGCAGTCGTACGGGAAGGGACTCCTACGAGCAGTACTTC.